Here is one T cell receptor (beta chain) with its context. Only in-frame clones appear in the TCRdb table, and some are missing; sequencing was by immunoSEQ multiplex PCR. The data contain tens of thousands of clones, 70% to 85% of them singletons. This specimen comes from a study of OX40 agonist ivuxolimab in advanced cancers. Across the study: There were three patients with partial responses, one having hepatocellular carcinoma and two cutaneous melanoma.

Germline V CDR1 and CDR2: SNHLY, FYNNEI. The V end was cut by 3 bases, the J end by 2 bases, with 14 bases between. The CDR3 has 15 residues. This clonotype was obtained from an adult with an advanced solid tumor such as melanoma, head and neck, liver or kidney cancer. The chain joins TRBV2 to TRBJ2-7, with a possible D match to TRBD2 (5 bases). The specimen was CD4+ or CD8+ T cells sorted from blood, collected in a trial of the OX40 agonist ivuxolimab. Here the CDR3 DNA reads TGTGCCAGCAGTGAGAAACCGGGGTGGGCCTACGAGCAGTACTTC. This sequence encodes CASSEKPGWAYEQYF.